Included here is one T cell receptor beta chain sequence, with context. Assay used: immunoSEQ multiplex PCR; TCRdb lists only in-frame clones, some missing. Here the sample spans approximately 100,000 clones, 85% to 90% being singletons. This specimen belongs to a study of identifying expanded T cells in peripheral blood. The length of the CDR3 is 13 residues. Losses at the gene ends were 5 bases for V and 3 bases for J; bases not matched to a gene: 3. Germline V gives CDR1 SGHAT, CDR2 FQNNGV. The sequence was collected from a person aged 18 to 75 in good health. The sample consisted of blood. The chain couples TRBV11-2 to TRBJ2-5, with 7 bases lining up with TRBD1. CDR3 coding DNA: TGTGCCAGCAGCCCCGGGACAGAAGAGACCCAGTACTTC. Its protein product is CASSPGTEETQYF.